Here is one TCR beta chain with its context. This clonotype was detected only a few times. Its antigen is currently not known. It has no much larger one-base neighbor in the sample; base qualities were not kept. These data come from a study of CD8+CD57+ T cells in acquired aplastic anemia (dated 2018 in TCRdb). Turning to the overall study: A mean of approximately 3 ug of DNA, ranging from about 0.2 to 27.4 ug, was extracted from sorted CD4+ and CD8+ cells. Healthy donor samples averaged roughly 9.8 million reads for CD4+ and approximately 11 million for CD8+ cells. The paper as a whole reports these results and caveats: Patients and healthy controls showed no significant difference in CD8+ Simpson's diversity (P=0.060). About 30 CD8+ CDR3 sequences were found to be shared between patients and controls, but these sequences appeared to be highly expressed in patients and within the immunodominant clones of the patients.

In this study, sorted CD4+ and CD8+ T cells from the blood of healthy subjects and of severe aplastic anemia patients had their TCR repertoires deep-sequenced. Ficoll-Paque density gradient centrifugation was used to isolate peripheral blood mononuclear cells. Before DNA extraction, CD4+ and CD8+ T cells were sorted by FACS or by magnetic beads. From the cysteine through the phenylalanine, the CDR3 covers 15 amino acids. The CDR3 DNA has 45 bases and is translated from base 1. CDR1 is given as DFQATT and CDR2 as SNEGSKA, both from the germline V gene (reference sequence). V is shortened by 0 bases, J by 7 bases, and the region joining them spans 18 bases. Genomic DNA served as template for TCR beta VDJ combination and CDR3 sequence profiling. An Illumina HiSeq 2000 was the platform used for TCR repertoire sequencing. In the paper's pipeline: TRBV/TRBJ rearrangement plots, CDR3 size and DJ length profiles, and Simpson's diversity index were used to evaluate the repertoires. The immunodominant clone was defined as the most abundant DNA sequence in deep sequencing data. CDR3 amino acid sequences were checked for sharing across subjects and were also compared against the VDJdb database and published repertoires. TCRdb took the public reads, trimmed them with fastp at Q25, ran MiXCR for clone calling and kept in-frame beta chains. Every distinct CDR3 protein forms one entry, paired with its most common genes and DNA. For this entry, the V and J calls and clone size follow TCRdb and not the study's own pipeline. This sample lists about 190,000 distinct CDR3 sequences; less than 70% were detected once. Roughly 15% of the sample rests with the top ten.

The sample was sorted CD4+, CD8+, or CD8+CD57+ T cells (not recorded which) from PBMCs. The rearrangement combines TRBV20-1 with TRBJ1-2, with a weak D call of TRBD1 (5 bases match). This sequence was found in a human donor in good health, serving as a control. This receptor has the CDR3 CSARDGAGSGIGYTF. The nucleotide sequence reads as follows: TGCAGTGCTAGAGATGGGGCAGGCTCGGGTATTGGCTACACCTTC.